This T cell receptor beta chain originates from a study of T cells after yellow fever vaccination. Template switching by 5'RACE produced TCR cDNA, adding a universal primer site and UMIs. TCRdb reprocessed the 5' RACE reads with MiXCR, giving one entry per CDR3 protein. Of roughly 320,000 distinct CDR3 sequences listed, 9.5% to 12% are singletons. The germline V and J ends were trimmed by 3 bases and 6 bases, with 9 bases remaining between them. The CDR3 consists of 13 residues. From germline, CDR1 is LNHDA and CDR2 SQIVND (reference sequence). This clonotype was detected only a few times. Antigen unknown. Study findings and constraints: Boosting was followed by the reappearance of most primary-vaccination clones (96% CD4, more than 70% CD8). A small share of clonotypes appeared in both CD4 and CD8 compartments.

Specimen: CD4+ T cells sorted from PBMCs, collected 45 days after the yellow fever booster vaccination. The rearrangement uses TRBV19 and TRBJ2-1; D possibly corresponds to TRBD2 (5 bases). The source of this sequence is a man between 18 and 29 years old who received the YFV17D yellow fever vaccine. The CDR3 is CASSIHGGNEQFF. In DNA form, the CDR3 reads TGTGCCAGTAGTATTCACGGAGGCAATGAGCAGTTCTTC.